The 2 T cell receptor beta chains below come from one sample, sequenced in a study of blood T cell repertoires in COVID-19. Clones were sequenced by immunoSEQ multiplex PCR, and TCRdb holds only the in-frame ones, with some missing. This table has under 200,000 clones, roughly 83% appearing once. Sequencing was done on a sample of peripheral blood. The origin of the receptors is a man between 18 and 29 years old with active or convalescent COVID-19.

The chain carries TRBV5-1 and TRBJ2-2; weak D call: TRBD1 (7 bases). Germline CDR1 and CDR2: SGHRS and YFSETQ. The CDR3 extends over 16 amino acids. V gave up 1 base and J gave up 2 bases, with 12 bases separating them. The CDR3 DNA sequence: TGCGCCAGCAGCTTGACCCAGGGGGGCAACACCGGGGAGCTGTTTTTT. Its protein is CASSLTQGGNTGELFF.

V usage is TRBV2 and J usage is TRBJ2-7, with TRBD2 matching 9 bases. Unmatched junction bases numbered 4, after V lost 4 bases and J lost 6 bases. Germline CDR1 is SNHLY and CDR2 is FYNNEI. This CDR3 region has 13 residues. The CDR3 nucleotides are TGTGCCAGCAGTGTACTGACTAGCGGCGAGCAGTACTTC. It specifies CASSVLTSGEQYF.